These T cell receptor beta chains were read from a single sample in a study of T cell responses to AZD1222 COVID-19 vaccine. Profiling relied on immunoSEQ multiplex PCR, and the TCRdb table lists in-frame clones only, not all of them. This sample has tens of thousands of clones, with over 65% found just once. Sequences were derived from peripheral blood, sampled 28 days after the second dose of the MenACWY control vaccine. The receptors here all came from an adult who received the MenACWY meningococcal vaccine as a control. Each CDR3 is given without its conserved first and last residue.

J | V | CDR3
TRBJ2-4 | TRBV6-2/TRBV6-3 | ASSFNRQGTAKNIQY
TRBJ2-6 | TRBV5-4 | ASSLMTGANVLT
TRBJ1-1 | TRBV12-3/TRBV12-4 | ASSLSTEAF
TRBJ2-7 | TRBV10-3 | AISDSRGTPHYEQY
TRBJ2-1 | TRBV9 | ASSVQPGGSYNEQF
TRBJ2-1 | TRBV6-6 | ASSYRDEQF
TRBJ1-6 | TRBV3-1/TRBV3-2 | ASSQGRGFRSPLH
TRBJ2-3 | TRBV28 | ASSGGTSDTQY
TRBJ2-3 | TRBV9 | ASSPPSGADTQY
TRBJ2-1 | TRBV7-2 | ASSQMWTNEQF
TRBJ1-1 | TRBV5-1 | ASSSGRDGTEAF
TRBJ2-1 | TRBV5-4 | ASRGDVSYNEQF
TRBJ1-5 | TRBV28 | ASSLWGGNQNQPQH
TRBJ2-3 | TRBV10-3 | AISEAGTGVKDTQY
TRBJ1-1 | TRBV10-1 | ASSESGGDTEAF
TRBJ1-1 | TRBV28 | ASSTGPTEAF
TRBJ1-5 | TRBV15 | ATSPERQSNQPQH
TRBJ2-7 | TRBV5-1 | ASRLQQAHYEQY
TRBJ1-2 | TRBV7-9 | ASSSSGPKNYGYT
TRBJ1-1 | TRBV28 | ASSPTGGPTQAF
TRBJ1-4 | TRBV10-2 | ASQTGGGEKLF
TRBJ2-2 | TRBV6-5 | ASKLQGSGELF
TRBJ2-7 | TRBV5-1 | ASSRETGGIYEQY
TRBJ2-2 | TRBV30 | AWGPGRERPGELF
TRBJ1-5 | TRBV12-5 | ASGFQVSNQPQH